The clone carrying this TCR beta chain has only a few counts. TCRdb re-derived calls from the 5' RACE reads in MiXCR, one entry per CDR3 protein. The data hold about 570,000 distinct CDR3 sequences, with roughly 9.9% observed a single time. This sample stems from a study of identical twins. Between the trimmed V and J ends, which lost 3 bases and 4 bases, there was a span of 13 bases. From germline, CDR1 is DFQATT and CDR2 SNEGSKA (reference sequence). There are 13 residues in the CDR3. This sample was shared with a second study, whose subject was yellow fever vaccine responses in identical twins.

This clonotype was obtained from a woman under 30 in good health. Material: PBMCs. The chain is built from TRBV20-1 and TRBJ2-7; D is possibly TRBD1 (6 bases). The CDR3 nucleotides are TGCAGTGCTAGCAAGGGGGTAGGGTACGAGCAGTACTTC. Its protein product is CSASKGVGYEQYF.